A single sample gave rise to the 22 T cell receptor beta chains below, sequenced in a study of CD8+CD57+ T cells in acquired aplastic anemia. Profiling that covered TCR beta VDJ and CDR3 relied on genomic DNA as its template. TCRdb analysed the reads with MiXCR anew, one entry per CDR3 protein. The sample records 130,000 or so distinct CDR3 sequences, 40% to 45% being singletons. Material for sequencing was sorted CD4+, CD8+, or CD8+CD57+ T cells (not recorded which) from PBMCs. Receptor source: a human donor in good health, serving as a control.

Ten or more counts support this clonotype. This rearrangement joins TRBV7-9 to TRBJ1-1; D might be TRBD1 (6 bases). Trimming took 6 bases from V and 5 from J, leaving 7 bases between them. CDR3 length: 11 amino acids. Germline values: CDR1 SEHNR, CDR2 FQNEAQ (reference sequence). The CDR3 nucleotides read TGTGCCAGCAGAAGGGGGACTGAAGCTTTCTTT. This codes for CASRRGTEAFF.

Details on this clonotype: A much larger clone lies a single base off, so this may be a read error. This chain links TRBV6-2 or TRBV6-3 with TRBJ2-6; either TRBD1 or TRBD2 may supply D (5 bases each). This CDR3 has 15 residues. Germline CDR1 reads MNHEY; CDR2 reads SVGEGT. As DNA, the CDR3 is TGTGCCAGCAGCTCCGGCTTATCCGGGGCCGACGTCCTGACTTTC. It is translated as CASSSGLSGADVLTF.

In the case of this clonotype: A read error is possible here, since a much larger clone lies one base away. The rearrangement joins TRBV6-1 to TRBJ2-1; D is ambiguous. Germline CDR1 reads MNHNS; CDR2 reads SASEGT. This CDR3 spans 10 amino acids. CDR3 in amino acids: CASSAYEQSF. The CDR3, as DNA: TGTGCCAGCAGTGCCTATGAGCAGTCCTTC.

This clonotype was observed at least ten times. The chain recombines TRBV6-1 with TRBJ2-7; D gene unclear. Per germline, CDR1 MNHNS and CDR2 SASEGT. The CDR3 length is 12 residues. With 3 bases removed from V and 3 bases from J, the gap between germline ends came to 6 bases. The CDR3 nucleotides read TGTGCCAGCAGTGAGGGCCGCTACGAGCAGTACTTC. This codes for CASSEGRYEQYF.

Many counts were recorded for this clonotype. V usage is TRBV11-2 and J usage is TRBJ2-3, with a possible D match to TRBD2 (6 bases). In germline, CDR1 is SGHAT, CDR2 FQNNGV. Trimming removed 3 bases at V and 5 bases at J, with 15 bases between. The CDR3 has 15 residues. DNA of the CDR3: TGTGCCAGCAGCTTTGGCGGGGCACTGAGAGATACGCAGTATTTT. Residues: CASSFGGALRDTQYF.

This clonotype was observed a handful of times. The chain combines TRBV5-4 with TRBJ2-2, with 12 bases fitting TRBD2. The germline CDR1 and CDR2 sequences are SGHNT and YYREEE (reference sequence). CDR3 length equals 14 residues. V trimming: 5 bases; J trimming: 6 bases; junction bases outside the gene matches: 2. As DNA, the CDR3 is TGTGCCAGCAGGCTAGCGGGGGGGCCCGGGGAGCTGTTTTTT. This sequence encodes CASRLAGGPGELFF.

This clonotype has a count of ten or more. The chain links TRBV6-1 to TRBJ2-7; D call uncertain. V lost 0 bases and J lost 6, with 21 bases in between. This CDR3 is 17 amino acids long. Germline V gene lookup returns CDR1 MNHNS and CDR2 SASEGT. The CDR3 region is CASSEAAVGLGRGEQYF. CDR3 coding DNA: TGTGCCAGCAGTGAAGCCGCGGTGGGCCTGGGAAGAGGCGAGCAGTACTTC.

The V and J genes are TRBV25-1 and TRBJ1-6; 7 positions agree with TRBD1. The germline V gene encodes CDR1 MGHDK and CDR2 SYGVNS. With V trimmed by 2 bases and J by 10 bases, 8 bases remained unmatched. The CDR3 contains 15 residues. DNA of the CDR3: TGTGCCAGCAGTGAACCGGGACAGAGGGGGTCACCCCTCCACTTT. This translates into CASSEPGQRGSPLHF.

This clonotype was detected ten times or more. This sequence joins TRBV24-1 and TRBJ2-5; D may be TRBD2 (7 bases). Trimming shortened V by 5 bases and J by 2 bases, and 14 bases separated the two germline ends. From germline, CDR1 is KGHDR and CDR2 SFDVKD. The CDR3 contains 15 residues. The CDR3 loop reads CATSGGGGRQETQYF. The CDR3 DNA sequence: TGTGCCACCAGTGGAGGGGGGGGTAGGCAAGAGACCCAGTACTTC.

This clonotype was counted ten times or more. The CDR3 reads CASSYGQVRYEQYF. CDR3 in DNA: TGTGCCAGCAGTTACGGACAGGTCCGCTACGAGCAGTACTTC. The chain combines TRBV6-5 with TRBJ2-7, with TRBD1 matching over 7 bases. Germline CDR1 reads MNHEY; CDR2 reads SVGAGI. The CDR3 runs to 14 residues. V was pared by 2 bases and J by 3 bases, with 4 bases of the junction left unmatched.

This clonotype came up many times. J is TRBJ1-2 and V is TRBV20-1, with D perhaps TRBD1 (5 bases). Looked up from germline, CDR1 is DFQATT and CDR2 is SNEGSKA (reference sequence). The CDR3 length is 13 residues. Trimming removed 3 bases from V and 3 bases from J, with 11 bases in between. CDR3 region: CSASAGRDYGYTF. CDR3 bases: TGCAGTGCTAGTGCTGGCAGGGACTATGGCTACACCTTC.

J is TRBJ1-1 and V is TRBV5-6; D remains ambiguous. This CDR3 has 15 residues. V was cut by 3 bases and J by 0 bases, with 12 bases left in between. Germline CDR1 and CDR2: SGHDT and YYEEEE. The CDR3 DNA reads as TGTGCCAGCAGCTCCTACACCGCCCTGAACACTGAAGCTTTCTTT. Translating gives CASSSYTALNTEAFF.

This clonotype has ten or more counts. The V call is TRBV20-1, the J call TRBJ1-5, with 7 nucleotides matching TRBD1. With V trimmed by 0 bases and J by 4 bases, 9 bases remained unmatched. CDR1 DFQATT and CDR2 SNEGSKA come from the germline V gene (reference sequence). The CDR3 is made up of 16 amino acids. This chain's CDR3 is CSARDPYGTANQPQHF. The CDR3 DNA is TGCAGTGCTAGAGATCCATACGGGACAGCTAATCAGCCCCAGCATTTT.

This clonotype came up many times. The CDR3 protein is CASSLVVGHTDTQYF. CDR3 DNA sequence: TGTGCCAGCAGCTTAGTGGTGGGCCACACAGATACGCAGTATTTT. This chain links TRBV11-2 with TRBJ2-3; D unresolved. This CDR3 spans 15 amino acids. Germline CDR1 and CDR2: SGHAT and FQNNGV. V was clipped by 1 base and J by 2 bases, with 10 bases between them.

The V and J genes are TRBV28 and TRBJ1-2, with 9 bases that match TRBD1. This CDR3 spans 16 amino acids. V lost 2 bases to trimming and J lost 2 bases; unmatched junction nucleotides: 6. Germline CDR1 is MDHEN and CDR2 is SYDVKM. DNA for the CDR3: TGTGCCAGCAGTTTAAATACCGGGACAGGGAACTATGGCTACACCTTC. Protein sequence: CASSLNTGTGNYGYTF.

This chain joins TRBV2 and TRBJ1-5; D may be TRBD1 (5 bases). The CDR3 is 14 amino acids. V lost 5 bases and J 0 bases, leaving 8 bases between the germline ends. Germline CDR1 SNHLY, CDR2 FYNNEI. The CDR3 DNA reads TGTGCCAGCAGTTGGGGGGATAGCAATCAGCCCCAGCATTTT. Its translation: CASSWGDSNQPQHF.

As concerns this clonotype: A much more abundant neighbour one base away suggests this may be a read error. V usage is TRBV5-1 and J usage is TRBJ2-1, with D perhaps matching TRBD1 or TRBD2 (6 bases each). Germline CDR1 reads SGHRS; CDR2 reads YFSETQ. The CDR3 contains 13 residues. The germline V and J ends were trimmed by 4 bases and 9 bases, with 14 bases remaining between them. CDR3 residues: CASSRTGAFEQFF. The CDR3 DNA sequence: TGCGCCAGCAGCCGGACGGGGGCCTTTGAGCAGTTCTTC.

This clonotype occurred many times. This chain joins TRBV6-5 and TRBJ1-2; D is possibly TRBD1 (5 bases). CDR1 and CDR2 from the germline V gene are MNHEY and SVGAGI. The ends were cut back, 0 bases at V and 4 bases at J, with 12 bases in the middle. This CDR3 region has 15 residues. The chain's CDR3 is CASSYSGQRFYGYTF. The CDR3 nucleotides are TGTGCCAGCAGTTACTCGGGGCAGCGGTTCTATGGCTACACCTTC.

CDR3 residues: CATNAGPNTDTQYF. CDR3 nucleotide sequence: TGTGCCACTAACGCGGGCCCAAACACAGATACGCAGTATTTT. The chain recombines TRBV15 with TRBJ2-3; the D gene is possibly TRBD2 (5 bases). CDR1 and CDR2 from the germline V gene are LNHNV and YYDKDF (reference sequence). The CDR3 is made up of 14 amino acids. V gave up 9 bases and J gave up 2 bases, with 15 bases separating them.

Worth noting for this clonotype: No conserved phenylalanine or tryptophan ends this CDR3, so it is likely a read error. The V gene is TRBV9, the J gene TRBJ2-7, with TRBD1 identical over 8 bases. Trimming at V came to 4 bases and at J to 2 bases, leaving 8 bases not matched to a gene. Germline V lookup: CDR1 SGDLS, CDR2 YYNGEE. This CDR3 is built from 15 residues. Here the CDR3 reads CASSPGQGRPYEQYL. For the CDR3, the DNA is TGTGCCAGCAGCCCCGGACAGGGAAGGCCCTACGAGCAGTACCTC.

The gene calls are TRBV7-2 and TRBJ2-5; 12 bases line up with TRBD2. Per germline, CDR1 SGHTA and CDR2 FQGNSA. Trimming cost V 0 bases and J 7 bases; bases outside gene matches: 6. The CDR3 has 16 residues. In nucleotides, the CDR3 is TGTGCCAGCAGCTTAGCAACTAGCGGGGGGCAGGGGACCCAGTACTTC. Residues: CASSLATSGGQGTQYF.

The gene calls are TRBV15 and TRBJ2-5; 8 nucleotides line up with TRBD1. Germline CDR1 and CDR2: LNHNV and YYDKDF (reference sequence). The V and J ends lost 1 base and 5 bases, in that order; junction bases with no gene match: 6. This CDR3 region has 15 residues. The CDR3 loop is CATSRAGQGRETQYF. CDR3 nucleotides: TGTGCCACCAGCAGAGCCGGACAGGGTAGGGAGACCCAGTACTTC.